This entry concerns a single T cell receptor (beta chain). No antigen is known for it. Within one base of it there is no much larger clone, and no base qualities were kept. Each collaborating institution followed its own protocols to collect whole blood in K2EDTA tubes. For TCRbeta analysis, collaborator samples were shipped as frozen whole blood, as isolated PBMCs, or as DNA extracted from either sample type. This sample was taken from a study of blood T cell repertoires in COVID-19 (dated by TCRdb to 2019 to 2021). Concerning the study at large: Collaborator samples came from the United States, Italy and Spain and covered acute and convalescent phases of COVID-19. The material from the prospective study consisted of cDNA or gDNA derived from T cells, B-cell-depleted T cells, or PBMCs. Where HLA class I and class II types were available, the types were taken from metadata supplied by the sample provider, not from assay-based typing. A freely available public database, intended as a resource for researchers studying the immune response to SARS-CoV-2, is where the repertoires were released. Sample metadata almost always included a de-identified subject ID, COVID-19 status, age in years and sex. Deeply sampled blood TCRbeta repertoires from subjects exposed to, actively infected with, or recovered from COVID-19 were included in the dataset. The samples were drawn from two sources: the first 160 participants of the ongoing ImmuneRACE study, and 950 to 1,500 subjects contributed by 6 global collaborators.

The immunoSEQ Assay, a bias-controlled multiplex PCR, was used to amplify TCRbeta CDR3 regions from genomic DNA. The study's processing was this. Nucleated cell counts per sample were estimated from amplification of reference gene primers within the assay. Sequence reads were collapsed and filtered to measure the absolute abundance of every unique TCRbeta CDR3 rearrangement. Productive Simpson clonality was computed per sample as the square root of Simpson's diversity index over productive rearrangements. Not all clones reach the TCRdb copy of this immuneACCESS table, which keeps in-frame sequences only. Checked studies attribute under half of the gap to unresolved V genes and leave the rest unexplained. The V and J calls and clone size are taken from that table; D and trimming were inferred from the DNA. For this sample there are approximately 93,000 clones; roughly 70% appear just once. The ten largest clones capture roughly 14% of the sample.

Results and caveats for the whole study, not just this receptor: The amount of clinical and demographic metadata varied by source and participant and was provided uncurated.

The origin of this receptor is a woman older than 75 with acute or convalescent COVID-19. Sequencing used peripheral blood.

The nucleotides are TGTGCCAGTAGCAGGACAGGGGGCAACGAGCAGTACTTC. This translates into CASSRTGGNEQYF. The chain is made from TRBV19 and TRBJ2-7, with 11 bases aligning to TRBD1. The CDR3 goes from the cysteine to the phenylalanine over 13 residues. The entry retains the CDR3 DNA only, 39 bases that are in frame from base 1. The germline V gene (reference sequence) gives CDR1 as LNHDA and CDR2 as SQIVND. Compared with germline, V lacks 6 bases and J lacks 5 bases; bases without a gene match: 3.